This TCR beta chain was captured by sequencing in a study of cytotoxic CD8 clonotypes in ibrutinib-treated CLL. Study-wide points: Patients had baseline clonality above age-matched healthy donors, and this clonality moved with circulating CD8+ T-cell counts. Among the clonotypes, public ones were uncommon and contracted or held stable on treatment. A difference in sampling times existed between sustained-remission and progressing patients.

Clones were read by immunoSEQ multiplex PCR, and TCRdb kept only the in-frame ones, dropping some. The table lists 300,000 or so clones, under 70% of them singletons. As concerns this clone: Its specificity is not known.

The CDR3 runs 15 residues. V was trimmed by 8 bases and J by 3 bases, leaving 20 bases between them. Germline V gene data show CDR1 as MNHEY and CDR2 as SVGAGI. The sequences come from PBMCs, collected after 36 months of ibrutinib treatment. The receptor was derived from a human donor with chronic lymphocytic leukemia. The chain has TRBV6-5 and TRBJ2-7; D is perhaps TRBD1 (5 bases). The CDR3 sequence: CASHEWGRAHYEQYF. The CDR3 nucleotides read TGTGCCAGCCATGAATGGGGCAGGGCCCACTACGAGCAGTACTTC.